Listed below are T cell receptor beta chains from one sample, sequenced in a study of blood T cell repertoires in COVID-19. Method: immunoSEQ multiplex PCR; TCRdb's copy keeps in-frame clones and lacks some. The sample consists of 70,000 to 90,000 clones, roughly 82% of them appearing once. Specimen: peripheral blood. The receptors originated from a woman of 80 years or more with acute or convalescent COVID-19. Each CDR3 is given without its conserved first and last residue. Each record gives: V gene, J gene, clone size, CDR3 protein. Some rows have no size entry. The others give once, few or many, or a class for an expanded clone.

v_gene: TRBV25-1
j_gene: TRBJ1-2
abundance: .
CDR3aa: ASSTPAGIYGYT

v_gene: TRBV10-3
j_gene: TRBJ1-1
abundance: .
CDR3aa: ATWDSEAF

v_gene: TRBV7-8
j_gene: TRBJ1-6
abundance: .
CDR3aa: ASRKEGTLIQPLH

v_gene: TRBV6-1
j_gene: TRBJ1-6
abundance: .
CDR3aa: ASRDRQNSPLH

v_gene: TRBV5-6
j_gene: TRBJ2-7
abundance: once
CDR3aa: ASRSRGRTSYEQY

v_gene: TRBV4-1
j_gene: TRBJ1-4
abundance: few
CDR3aa: ASSGDRRNEKLF

v_gene: TRBV2
j_gene: TRBJ2-3
abundance: few
CDR3aa: ASSEDGGGPDTQY

v_gene: TRBV9
j_gene: TRBJ2-3
abundance: .
CDR3aa: ASSSPRTSGTGDTQY

v_gene: TRBV28
j_gene: TRBJ1-5
abundance: once
CDR3aa: ASSSRAFNQPQH

v_gene: TRBV9
j_gene: TRBJ1-1
abundance: .
CDR3aa: ASSVTGNTEAF

v_gene: TRBV5-1
j_gene: TRBJ1-2
abundance: .
CDR3aa: ASSLRTDYGYT

v_gene: TRBV18
j_gene: TRBJ2-5
abundance: .
CDR3aa: ASSHGTGHQETQY

v_gene: TRBV12-3/TRBV12-4
j_gene: TRBJ1-2
abundance: .
CDR3aa: ASSLGQGYGYT

v_gene: TRBV2
j_gene: TRBJ2-3
abundance: once
CDR3aa: ASQEAGVGDTQY

v_gene: TRBV23-1
j_gene: TRBJ2-6
abundance: .
CDR3aa: ASSQPRTGGYRHPGANVLT

v_gene: TRBV14
j_gene: TRBJ2-2
abundance: .
CDR3aa: ASSQESRQGTSGELF

v_gene: TRBV5-1
j_gene: TRBJ2-1
abundance: .
CDR3aa: ASSPGTSGGGQF